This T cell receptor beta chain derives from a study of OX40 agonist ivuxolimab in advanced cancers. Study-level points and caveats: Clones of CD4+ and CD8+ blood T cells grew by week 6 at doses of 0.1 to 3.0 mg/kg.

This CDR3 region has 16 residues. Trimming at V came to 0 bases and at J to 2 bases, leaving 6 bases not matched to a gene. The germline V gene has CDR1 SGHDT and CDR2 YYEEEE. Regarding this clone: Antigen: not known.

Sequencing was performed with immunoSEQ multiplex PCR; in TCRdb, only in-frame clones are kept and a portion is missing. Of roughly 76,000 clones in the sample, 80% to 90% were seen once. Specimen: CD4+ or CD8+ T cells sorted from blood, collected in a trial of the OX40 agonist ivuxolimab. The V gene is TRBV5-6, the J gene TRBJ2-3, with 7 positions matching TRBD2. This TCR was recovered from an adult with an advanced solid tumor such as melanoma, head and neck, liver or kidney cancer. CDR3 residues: CASSLAPGLTTDTQYF. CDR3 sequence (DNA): TGTGCCAGCAGCTTGGCGCCGGGACTAACCACAGATACGCAGTATTTT.